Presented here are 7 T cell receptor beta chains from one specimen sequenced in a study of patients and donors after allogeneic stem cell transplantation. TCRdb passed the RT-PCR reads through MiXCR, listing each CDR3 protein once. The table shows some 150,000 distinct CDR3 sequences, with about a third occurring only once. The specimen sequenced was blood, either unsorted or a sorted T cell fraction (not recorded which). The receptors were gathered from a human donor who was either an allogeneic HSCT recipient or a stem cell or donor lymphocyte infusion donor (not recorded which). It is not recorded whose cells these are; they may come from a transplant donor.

In DNA, the CDR3 is TGCGCCAGCAGCTTGGGCCAGGGTTTGAACACTGAAGCTTTCTTT. It translates to CASSLGQGLNTEAFF. The chain uses TRBV5-1 and TRBJ1-1; D is perhaps TRBD1 (5 bases). The CDR3 consists of 15 residues. V lost 0 bases to trimming and J lost 0 bases, with 9 bases between them. Germline CDR1 SGHRS, CDR2 YFSETQ.

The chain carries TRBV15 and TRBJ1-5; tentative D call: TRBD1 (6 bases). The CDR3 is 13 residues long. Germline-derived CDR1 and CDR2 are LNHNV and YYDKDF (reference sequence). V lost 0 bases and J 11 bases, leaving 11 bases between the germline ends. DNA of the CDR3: TGTGCCACCAGCAGAGATAGGGGGGGAGCCCAGCATTTT. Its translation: CATSRDRGGAQHF.

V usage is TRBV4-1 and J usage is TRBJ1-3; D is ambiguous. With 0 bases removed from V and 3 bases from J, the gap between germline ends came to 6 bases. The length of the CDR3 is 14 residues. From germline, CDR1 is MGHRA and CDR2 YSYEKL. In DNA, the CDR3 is TGCGCCAGCAGCCAAGAAGCTGGTGGAAACACCATATATTTT. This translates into CASSQEAGGNTIYF.

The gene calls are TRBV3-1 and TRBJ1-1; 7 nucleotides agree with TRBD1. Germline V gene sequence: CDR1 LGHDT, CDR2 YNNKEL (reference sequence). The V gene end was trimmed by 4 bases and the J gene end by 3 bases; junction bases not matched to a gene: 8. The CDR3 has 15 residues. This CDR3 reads CASSPSPQGDTEAFF. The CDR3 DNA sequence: TGTGCCAGCAGCCCTAGTCCCCAGGGGGACACTGAAGCTTTCTTT.

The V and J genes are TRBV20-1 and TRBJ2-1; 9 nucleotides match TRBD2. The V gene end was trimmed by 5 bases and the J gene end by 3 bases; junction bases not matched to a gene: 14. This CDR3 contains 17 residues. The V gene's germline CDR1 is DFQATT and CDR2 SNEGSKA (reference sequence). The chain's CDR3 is CSAPTHDLAGRYNEQFF. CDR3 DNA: TGCAGTGCTCCTACCCACGATCTAGCGGGACGCTACAATGAGCAGTTCTTC.

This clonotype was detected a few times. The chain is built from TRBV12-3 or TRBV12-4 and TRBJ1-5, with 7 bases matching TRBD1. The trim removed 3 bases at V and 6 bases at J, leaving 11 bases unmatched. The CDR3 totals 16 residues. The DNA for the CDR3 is TGTGCCAGCAGTTTGGGAGGGGGCCACTCTGGTCAGCCCCAGCATTTT. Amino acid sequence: CASSLGGGHSGQPQHF.

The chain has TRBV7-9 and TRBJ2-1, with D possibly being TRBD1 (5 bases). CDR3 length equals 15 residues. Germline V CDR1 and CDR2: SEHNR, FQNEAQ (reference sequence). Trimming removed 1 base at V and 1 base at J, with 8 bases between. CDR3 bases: TGTGCCAGCAGCTTAGACAGGAGATCCTACAATGAGCAGTTCTTC. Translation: CASSLDRRSYNEQFF.